Shown below are 19 T cell receptor beta chains from a single sample sequenced in a study of T cells after yellow fever vaccination. TCRdb re-called the 5' RACE reads through MiXCR, storing one row per CDR3 protein. The table lists fewer than 500,000 distinct CDR3 sequences, about 19% of them singletons, with 15% to 20% in the top ten. Source: PBMCs, taken before the yellow fever booster vaccination. The receptors come from a man aged 18 to 30 who received the YFV17D yellow fever vaccine.

The table lists this clonotype with many counts. The chain combines TRBV24-1 with TRBJ1-1; maybe TRBD1 (5 bases). This CDR3 has 13 amino acids. V shed 1 base and J shed 4 bases, with 6 bases lying between them. The germline gives CDR1 KGHDR, CDR2 SFDVKD. The CDR3 loop reads CATSDFTGTEAFF. The CDR3 DNA reads as TGTGCCACCAGTGATTTCACAGGCACTGAAGCTTTCTTT.

The chain links TRBV6-5 to TRBJ2-7; TRBD2 aligns across 11 bases. CDR3 length equals 15 residues. V dropped 5 bases and J dropped 1; count of bases not matched to a gene: 4. In germline, CDR1 is MNHEY, CDR2 SVGAGI. The CDR3 loop reads CASSPTSGVSYEQYF. The CDR3 region has the DNA TGTGCCAGCAGTCCGACTAGCGGGGTATCCTACGAGCAGTACTTC.

This clonotype was counted between two and nine times. The chain employs TRBV12-3 or TRBV12-4 and TRBJ2-6; D is unclear. This CDR3 has 14 residues. The V end was cut by 6 bases, the J end by 8 bases, with 14 bases between. CDR3 coding DNA: TGTGCCAGCAGGCCTTCGTCCAGGACCAACGTCCTGACTTTC. Translating gives CASRPSSRTNVLTF.

The J gene is TRBJ1-1, the V gene TRBV7-9, with a tentative D call TRBD1 (5 bases). The length of the CDR3 is 13 residues. With 9 bases removed from V and 1 base from J, the gap between germline ends came to 12 bases. In germline, CDR1 is SEHNR, CDR2 FQNEAQ (reference sequence). CDR3 in DNA: TGTGCCAGGGAGGGACTGGGGAACACTGAAGCTTTCTTT. This codes for CAREGLGNTEAFF. Complete variable domain (other parts from reference TRBV7-9 and TRBJ1-1): DTGVSQNPRHKITKRGQNVTFRCDPISEHNRLYWYRQTLGQGPEFLTYFQNEAQLEKSRLLSDRFSAERPKGSFSTLEIQRTEQGDSAMYLCAREGLGNTEAFFGQGTRLTVV.

This clonotype was counted only a few times. The chain is built from TRBV12-3 or TRBV12-4 and TRBJ2-3; TRBD2 matches at 10 bases. Unmatched junction bases numbered 2, after V lost 1 base and J lost 4 bases. The CDR3 runs to 15 residues. CDR3 DNA sequence: TGTGCCAGCAGTTTAGAAAGCGGGGGGGCAGATACGCAGTATTTT. Translation gives CASSLESGGADTQYF.

This rearrangement joins TRBV12-3 or TRBV12-4 to TRBJ1-1; no reliable D call. V was clipped by 6 bases and J by 0 bases, with 14 bases between them. CDR3 size: 15 residues. For the CDR3, the DNA is TGTGCCAGCAGGTTGATGAGGATGATGAACACTGAAGCTTTCTTT. Protein product: CASRLMRMMNTEAFF.

This clonotype has more than one count but fewer than ten. The chain combines TRBV7-9 with TRBJ2-7, with D tentatively TRBD2 (6 bases). Germline CDR1 SEHNR, CDR2 FQNEAQ (reference sequence). This CDR3 has 12 amino acids. The CDR3 DNA follows: TGTGCCAGCACCGCGGGGTCAGTCCCATTTATGGTC. This codes for CASTAGSVPFMV.

V is TRBV15 and J is TRBJ1-3, with D unresolved. Trimming removed 3 bases from V and 0 bases from J, with 15 bases in between. The germline CDR1 and CDR2 sequences are LNHNV and YYDKDF (reference sequence). The CDR3 contains 17 residues. For the CDR3, the DNA is TGTGCCACCAGCAGGATTTTGAAACTTATCTCTGGAAACACCATATATTTT. Translated, it gives CATSRILKLISGNTIYF.

CDR3 in amino acids: CASSKEGGQSYF. CDR3 DNA sequence: TGTGCCAGCAGTAAGGAGGGGGGACAGAGCTACTTC. This chain connects TRBV6-6 to TRBJ2-4; TRBD1 might be the D (7 bases). The V and J ends lost 5 bases and 16 bases respectively, with 18 bases between them. Germline V gene lookup returns CDR1 MNHNY and CDR2 SVGAGI (reference sequence). The CDR3 spans 12 residues.

This chain joins TRBV7-9 and TRBJ2-1, with unresolved D. Trimming stripped 1 base from V and 5 bases from J, with 12 bases between. The germline V gene encodes CDR1 SEHNR and CDR2 FQNEAQ (reference sequence). The CDR3 length is 15 residues. This chain's CDR3 is CASSLVPAQNNEQFF. The CDR3 region has the DNA TGTGCCAGCAGCTTAGTTCCAGCCCAAAACAATGAGCAGTTCTTC.

This clonotype was detected many times. The chain couples TRBV12-3 or TRBV12-4 to TRBJ2-1, with TRBD2 identical over 9 bases. V lost 1 base to trimming and J lost 7 bases; unmatched junction nucleotides: 5. CDR3 length: 15 amino acids. The CDR3: CASSLGRGGLNEQFF. The CDR3 DNA is TGTGCCAGCAGTTTAGGGCGGGGGGGCCTGAATGAGCAGTTCTTC.

The J gene is TRBJ2-3, the V gene TRBV7-9; D call uncertain. Trimming pared 1 base from V and 3 bases from J, leaving 11 bases between. The CDR3 runs 15 residues. Germline V lookup: CDR1 SEHNR, CDR2 FQNEAQ (reference sequence). CDR3 protein: CASSLVARSTDTQYF. The CDR3 DNA follows: TGTGCCAGCAGCTTAGTAGCAAGGTCGACAGATACGCAGTATTTT.

The chain links TRBV12-3 or TRBV12-4 to TRBJ1-1; D uncertain. V lost 7 bases, J lost 5 bases, and 20 bases lay in between. The length of the CDR3 is 15 residues. CDR3 sequence: CASTSGPRKGTEAFF. In DNA, the CDR3 is TGTGCCAGCACCTCGGGCCCGCGGAAGGGTACTGAAGCTTTCTTT.

The CDR3 reads CASSVAAGGSSYNEQFF. CDR3 sequence (DNA): TGTGCCAGCAGCGTAGCCGCGGGGGGGAGCTCCTACAATGAGCAGTTCTTC. The chain joins TRBV9 to TRBJ2-1; 9 bases are a match to TRBD2. Germline V gene data show CDR1 as SGDLS and CDR2 as YYNGEE. This CDR3 spans 17 amino acids. J was trimmed by 0 bases and V by 0 bases; bases with no gene match: 4. Drawing the rest from reference TRBV9 and TRBJ2-1, the complete variable domain is DSGVTQTPKHLITATGQRVTLRCSPRSGDLSVYWYQQSLDQGLQFLIQYYNGEERAKGNILERFSAQQFPDLHSELNLSSLELGDSALYFCASSVAAGGSSYNEQFFGPGTRLTVL.

The rearrangement links TRBV28 to TRBJ2-7; D possibly uses TRBD1 or TRBD2 (5 bases each). CDR3 size: 15 residues. V lost 4 bases and J 0 bases, leaving 13 bases between the germline ends. From germline, CDR1 is MDHEN and CDR2 SYDVKM. The CDR3 region is CASSSGTASSYEQYV. The CDR3 DNA is TGTGCCAGCAGTTCCGGGACCGCGAGCTCCTACGAGCAGTACGTC.

This chain links TRBV6-6 with TRBJ2-1; 12 bases fit TRBD2. V lost 6 bases and J lost 5; bases outside the gene matches: 8. This CDR3 has 16 residues. From germline, CDR1 is MNHNY and CDR2 SVGAGI (reference sequence). The CDR3 DNA is TGTGCCAGCAGATCTAGCGGGGGGGCCCTGAACAATGAGCAGTTCTTC. Protein: CASRSSGGALNNEQFF.

Only a few counts were recorded for this clonotype. The chain is built from TRBV7-2 and TRBJ1-5; the match to TRBD1 covers 7 bases. The CDR3 contains 16 residues. Germline CDR1 reads SGHTA; CDR2 reads FQGNSA. The trim removed 5 bases at V and 0 bases at J, leaving 7 bases unmatched. As DNA, the CDR3 is TGTGCCAGCAGCCCCCGTTCAGGGGGTAGCAATCAGCCCCAGCATTTT. Its protein product is CASSPRSGGSNQPQHF.

This clonotype was seen just once. A junction boundary mismatches the germline segment, possibly from a read error. The chain recombines TRBV27 with TRBJ1-4, with D perhaps TRBD1 (5 bases). Per germline, CDR1 MNHEY and CDR2 SMNVEV (reference sequence). The CDR3 contains 14 residues. The CDR3 sequence is CASTTEPGREKPFF. DNA for the CDR3: TGTGCCAGCACCACCGAGCCAGGGCGGGAAAAACCGTTTTTT.

This clonotype was seen only a few times. The rearrangement joins TRBV20-1 to TRBJ2-2, with D possibly being TRBD1 (6 bases). The V gene's germline CDR1 is DFQATT and CDR2 SNEGSKA (reference sequence). Trimming removed 5 bases at V and 2 bases at J, with 12 bases between. This CDR3 contains 14 residues. The CDR3 bases are TGCAGTGCTTCCGGGACACTTAACACCGGGGAGCTGTTTTTT. Protein product: CSASGTLNTGELFF.